Listed below are T cell receptor beta chains from one sample, sequenced in a study of blood T cell repertoires in COVID-19. Profiled with immunoSEQ multiplex PCR; TCRdb holds only in-frame clones, not every one. The sample consists of about 97,000 clones, about 89% of them appearing once. Specimen: peripheral blood. The receptors were sampled from a human donor in a cohort sampled during active COVID-19. Both conserved end residues are part of each CDR3. A D gene is named only where the DNA matches it firmly. Clone size is not always given. Where it is, it says once, few, many or a class for expanded clones.

j_call clone_size d_call v_call cdr3_aa cdr3_nt
TRBJ1-3 NA NA TRBV28 CASSLGRPSSGNTIYF TGTGCCAGCAGTTTGGGCAGGCCCAGCTCTGGAAACACCATATATTTT
TRBJ1-2 NA TRBD1 TRBV7-2 CASSSGQGSIF TGTGCCAGCAGCTCCGGACAGGGCTCTATCTTC
TRBJ2-5 NA TRBD1 TRBV28 CASSYENRGLIEETQYF TGTGCCAGCAGTTACGAAAACAGGGGGCTGATAGAAGAGACCCAGTACTTC
TRBJ1-1 NA NA TRBV24-1 CATSQGGLEAFF TGTGCCACCTCCCAGGGAGGGCTTGAAGCTTTCTTT
TRBJ1-1 NA NA TRBV2 CASVGQGITEAFF TGTGCCAGCGTCGGGCAGGGAATCACTGAAGCTTTCTTT
TRBJ1-1 NA TRBD1 TRBV2 CASRYGQGLEAFF TGTGCCAGCAGGTACGGACAGGGACTAGAAGCTTTCTTT
TRBJ1-3 NA TRBD1 TRBV10-3 CAISEFGQGSGNTIYF TGTGCCATCAGTGAGTTTGGACAGGGCTCTGGAAACACCATATATTTT
TRBJ2-3 NA TRBD2 TRBV28 CASSLGPGREGRDTQYF TGTGCCAGCAGTTTGGGACCCGGTCGGGAGGGCCGAGATACGCAGTATTTT
TRBJ1-1 NA NA TRBV18 CASSPSGGARSGTEAFF TGTGCCAGCTCACCATCGGGGGGGGCGCGTTCAGGCACTGAAGCTTTCTTT
TRBJ2-5 NA NA TRBV7-9 CASSLGRLEASETQYF TGTGCCAGCAGCTTGGGTCGACTAGAGGCTAGCGAGACCCAGTACTTC
TRBJ1-4 NA NA TRBV5-1 CASSPSSAGRFEKLFF TGCGCCAGCAGCCCATCCTCGGCGGGGCGGTTTGAAAAACTGTTTTTT
TRBJ2-1 NA NA TRBV20-1 CSASVDPPSSYNEQFF TGCAGTGCTAGTGTTGATCCGCCCAGCTCCTACAATGAGCAGTTCTTC
TRBJ1-1 NA NA TRBV4-1 CASRGVTVNTEAFF TGCGCCAGCAGGGGTGTGACAGTGAACACTGAAGCTTTCTTT
TRBJ1-5 NA TRBD1 TRBV18 CASPRTGGAERIGQPQHF TGTGCCAGCCCTCGGACAGGGGGCGCGGAGAGAATCGGTCAGCCCCAGCATTTT
TRBJ1-2 NA TRBD1 TRBV11-2 CASSSLGQGGIGYTF TGTGCCAGCAGCTCCCTGGGACAGGGAGGGATTGGCTACACCTTC
TRBJ1-6 once NA TRBV18 CASSPNGDSPLHF TGTGCCAGCTCACCCAACGGGGATTCACCCCTCCACTTT
TRBJ1-5 NA NA TRBV5-1 CASSFSENQPQHF TGCGCCAGCAGCTTTTCCGAGAATCAGCCCCAGCATTTT
TRBJ2-7 NA NA TRBV18 CASSRTAYEQYF TGTGCCAGCTCACGGACAGCGTACGAGCAGTACTTC
TRBJ2-5 NA NA TRBV19 CASSLTGVQETQYF TGTGCCAGTAGCCTTACCGGGGTCCAAGAGACCCAGTACTTC
TRBJ1-5 NA TRBD1 TRBV9 CASSPGMGQGLVGNQPQHF TGTGCCAGCAGCCCAGGAATGGGACAGGGCCTAGTAGGGAATCAGCCCCAGCATTTT
TRBJ2-3 NA NA TRBV7-9 CASSLMETDTQYF TGTGCCAGCAGCTTGATGGAGACAGATACGCAGTATTTT
TRBJ1-1 once TRBD1 TRBV29-1 CSAPKALPGQGFWNTEAFF TGCAGCGCCCCTAAGGCCCTTCCGGGACAGGGGTTTTGGAACACTGAAGCTTTCTTT
TRBJ1-2 NA NA TRBV7-2 CASSLGGHQGGYTF TGTGCCAGCAGCTTAGGGGGACACCAGGGAGGCTACACCTTC
TRBJ2-7 NA TRBD1 TRBV6-6 CASNRGPDRGVYEQYF TGTGCCAGCAACCGAGGACCCGACAGGGGGGTCTACGAGCAGTACTTC
TRBJ2-5 NA TRBD1 TRBV11-2 CASSLDQGAWETQYF TGTGCCAGCAGCTTAGATCAGGGGGCTTGGGAGACCCAGTACTTC
TRBJ1-3 once TRBD1 TRBV10-3 CAISATGGPSSATIYF TGTGCCATCAGCGCCACAGGGGGCCCCTCGAGTGCAACCATATATTTT
TRBJ2-3 once TRBD1 TRBV20-1 CSARGQGVRYF TGCAGTGCTCGGGGACAGGGGGTGAGGTATTTT
TRBJ1-1 NA TRBD1 TRBV5-5 CASKGDSWNTEAFF TGTGCCAGCAAGGGGGACAGCTGGAACACTGAAGCTTTCTTT
TRBJ2-3 NA TRBD1 TRBV7-7 CASSQGQADTQYF TGTGCCAGCAGCCAAGGACAGGCAGATACGCAGTATTTT
TRBJ1-4 NA TRBD1 TRBV28 CASSSFHRTGFNEKLFF TGTGCCAGCAGTTCTTTCCACAGGACAGGCTTTAATGAAAAACTGTTTTTT
TRBJ2-7 NA NA TRBV3-1/TRBV3-2 CASSQRLDLEQYF TGTGCCAGCAGCCAAAGACTTGATCTCGAGCAGTACTTC
TRBJ1-3 NA NA TRBV9 CASSVEQGPISGNTIYF TGTGCCAGCAGCGTAGAGCAGGGCCCAATCTCTGGAAACACCATATATTTT
TRBJ1-6 NA TRBD1 TRBV10-3 CAISRTGVASPLHF TGTGCCATCAGTCGGACAGGGGTCGCTTCACCCCTCCACTTT